The present T cell receptor beta chain was sequenced within a study of CD8 T cells in ankylosing spondylitis. Overall study findings and caveats: The disease-linked clones had a CD8+ phenotype and low blood frequencies. Reactive arthritis synovial fluid and blood were previously reported to contain some motif variants. The clones that were linked to disease were reported to be significantly enriched in matched synovial fluid samples from ankylosing spondylitis patients. Within ankylosing spondylitis blood, a TCR beta motif made up of under 10 highly homologous variants appeared to be characteristic.

This clonotype was observed many times. Its antigen is currently unknown. V was pared by 0 bases and J by 12 bases, with 13 bases between. Per the germline V gene, CDR1 is SGHRS and CDR2 is YFSETQ. This CDR3 is 14 amino acids long. The TCR beta libraries were generated through quantitative 5'-RACE incorporating molecular barcodes. TCRdb processed the 5' RACE reads anew with MiXCR; each CDR3 protein has one entry. Among 500,000 or so distinct CDR3 sequences listed, 5.3% were seen once. The chain employs TRBV5-1 and TRBJ1-6, with TRBD1 as a possible D gene (5 bases). The sequencing sample was made of blood, either unsorted or a sorted T cell fraction (not recorded which). This TCR was sampled from a male donor with ankylosing spondylitis. The CDR3: CASSLEGATVPLHF. For the CDR3, the DNA is TGCGCCAGCAGCTTGGAAGGGGCCACCGTACCCCTCCACTTT. The full variable domain, rest sourced from reference TRBV5-1 and TRBJ1-6, is KAGVTQTPRYLIKTRGQQVTLSCSPISGHRSVSWYQQTPGQGLQFLFEYFSETQRNKGNFPGRFSGRQFSNSRSEMNVSTLELGDSALYLCASSLEGATVPLHFGNGTRLTVT.